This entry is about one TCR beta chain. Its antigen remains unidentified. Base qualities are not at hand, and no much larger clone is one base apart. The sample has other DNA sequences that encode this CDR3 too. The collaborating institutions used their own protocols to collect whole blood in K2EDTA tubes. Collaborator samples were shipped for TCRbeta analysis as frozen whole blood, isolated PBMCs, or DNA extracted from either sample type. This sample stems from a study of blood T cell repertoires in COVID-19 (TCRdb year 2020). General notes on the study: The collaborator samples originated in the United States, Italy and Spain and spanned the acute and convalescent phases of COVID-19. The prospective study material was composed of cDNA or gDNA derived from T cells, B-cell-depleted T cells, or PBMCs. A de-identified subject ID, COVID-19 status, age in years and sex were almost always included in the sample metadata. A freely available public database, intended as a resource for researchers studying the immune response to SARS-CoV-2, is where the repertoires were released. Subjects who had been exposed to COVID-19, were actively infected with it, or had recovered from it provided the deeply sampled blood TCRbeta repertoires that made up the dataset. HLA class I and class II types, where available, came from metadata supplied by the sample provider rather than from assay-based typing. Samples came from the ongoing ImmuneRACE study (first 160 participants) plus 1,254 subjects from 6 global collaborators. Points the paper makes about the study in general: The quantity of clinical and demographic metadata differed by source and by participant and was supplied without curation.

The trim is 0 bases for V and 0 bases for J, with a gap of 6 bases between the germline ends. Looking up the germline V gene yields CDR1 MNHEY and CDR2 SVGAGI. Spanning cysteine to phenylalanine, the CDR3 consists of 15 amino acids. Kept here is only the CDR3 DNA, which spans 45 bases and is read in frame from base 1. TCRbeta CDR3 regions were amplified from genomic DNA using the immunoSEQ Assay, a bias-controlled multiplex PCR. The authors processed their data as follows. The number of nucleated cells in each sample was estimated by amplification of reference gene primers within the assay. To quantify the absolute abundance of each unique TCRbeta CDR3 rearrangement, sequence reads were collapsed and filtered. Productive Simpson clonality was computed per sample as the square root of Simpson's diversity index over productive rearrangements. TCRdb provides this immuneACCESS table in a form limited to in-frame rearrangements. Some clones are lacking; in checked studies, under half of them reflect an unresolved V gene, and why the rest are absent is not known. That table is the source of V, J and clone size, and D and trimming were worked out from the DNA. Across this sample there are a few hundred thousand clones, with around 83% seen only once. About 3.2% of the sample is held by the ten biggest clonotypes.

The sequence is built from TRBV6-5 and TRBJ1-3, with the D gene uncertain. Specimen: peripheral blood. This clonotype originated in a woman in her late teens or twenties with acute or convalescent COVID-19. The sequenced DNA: TGTGCCAGCAGTTACTCGAGTGGCTCTGGAAACACCATATATTTT. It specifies CASSYSSGSGNTIYF.